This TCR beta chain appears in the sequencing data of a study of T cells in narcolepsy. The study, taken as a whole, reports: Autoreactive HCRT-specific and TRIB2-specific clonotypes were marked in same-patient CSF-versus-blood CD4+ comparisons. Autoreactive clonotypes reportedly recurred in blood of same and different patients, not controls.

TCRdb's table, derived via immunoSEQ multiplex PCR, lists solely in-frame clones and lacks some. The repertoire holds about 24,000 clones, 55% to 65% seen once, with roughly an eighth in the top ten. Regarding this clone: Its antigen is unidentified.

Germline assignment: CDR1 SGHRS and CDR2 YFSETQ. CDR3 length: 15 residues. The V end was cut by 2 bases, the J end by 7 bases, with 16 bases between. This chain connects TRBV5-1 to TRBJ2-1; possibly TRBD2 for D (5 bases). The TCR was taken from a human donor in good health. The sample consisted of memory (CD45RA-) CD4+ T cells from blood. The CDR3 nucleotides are TGCGCCAGCAGCTTAGGGTCCGGGGTAGGAAATGAGCAGTTCTTC. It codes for CASSLGSGVGNEQFF.